This note documents a single TCR beta chain sequence. Trimming cost V 5 bases and J 10 bases, with 9 bases left between them. The CDR3 runs to 11 residues. The V gene's germline CDR1 is MNHEY and CDR2 SVGAGI. The sample originates from a study of blood T cell repertoires in COVID-19. Study-wide background: In each case, the material was cDNA or gDNA derived from T cells, B-cell-depleted T cells, or PBMCs.

Per the original data handling: The authors estimated nucleated cell counts from reference gene primer amplification. Some clones are missing from TCRdb's copy, which holds only in-frame ones; the method was immunoSEQ multiplex PCR. Clone size and V and J calls were adopted from that table, with D and trimming inferred from the DNA. The sample lists some 100,000 clones, around 90% occurring once. The chain carries TRBV6-5 and TRBJ2-1, with D hard to call. The sequenced material came from peripheral blood. The clonotype originates from a woman older than 75 with active COVID-19. CDR3 loop: CASSIREEQFF. CDR3 DNA sequence: TGTGCCAGCAGTATTAGAGAAGAGCAGTTCTTC.